The next 14 T cell receptor beta chains were all read from a single sample in a study of identical twins. MiXCR was run by TCRdb on the 5' RACE reads, yielding one entry per CDR3 protein. The sample has around 690,000 distinct CDR3 sequences, over 20% seen once. These same data were also listed under a study on T cells expressing NK-cell markers.

Material: PBMCs. The receptors were gathered from a young woman in good health.

The gene calls are TRBV4-3 and TRBJ2-5; D ambiguous. The CDR3 extends over 12 amino acids. Germline assignment: CDR1 LGHNA and CDR2 YSLEER. V was pared by 0 bases and J by 7 bases, with 6 bases between. The CDR3 is CASSQDYGTQYF. DNA for the CDR3: TGCGCCAGCAGCCAAGATTACGGGACCCAGTACTTC.

V is TRBV10-3 and J is TRBJ1-4; D gene unclear. Between the trimmed V and J ends, which lost 0 bases and 7 bases, there was a span of 12 bases. The CDR3 has 15 amino acids. Germline loops: CDR1 ENHRY, CDR2 SYGVKD. The CDR3 is CAISESRGFGEKLFF. The CDR3 DNA is TGTGCCATCAGTGAGTCTCGTGGTTTCGGTGAAAAACTGTTTTTT.

The chain combines TRBV7-2 with TRBJ1-2, with a possible D match to TRBD1 (6 bases). This CDR3 comprises 13 residues. Looked up from germline, CDR1 is SGHTA and CDR2 is FQGNSA. V lost 3 bases to trimming and J lost 11 bases, with 16 bases between them. Here the CDR3 reads CASSLGGRAPYTF. Here the CDR3 DNA reads TGTGCCAGCAGCTTGGGGGGGCGGGCTCCTTACACCTTC.

The table lists this clonotype with a few counts. The V and J genes are TRBV5-1 and TRBJ2-2, with no clear D. Trimming removed 4 bases from V and 1 base from J, with 11 bases in between. This CDR3 contains 15 residues. Germline CDR1 reads SGHRS; CDR2 reads YFSETQ. The DNA for the CDR3 is TGCGCCAGCAGCCTCCAGACTGAGAACACCGGGGAGCTGTTTTTT. As protein: CASSLQTENTGELFF.

This rearrangement joins TRBV9 to TRBJ2-3; D is possibly TRBD2 (6 bases). Germline lookup yields CDR1 SGDLS and CDR2 YYNGEE. Trimming pared 5 bases from V and 0 bases from J, leaving 16 bases between. CDR3 size: 16 residues. The CDR3 bases are TGTGCCAGCAGTAAAAGTAGCGGAGTGAGCACAGATACGCAGTATTTT. This gives the protein CASSKSSGVSTDTQYF.

The chain carries TRBV12-3 or TRBV12-4 and TRBJ2-3; 8 nucleotides agree with TRBD2. This CDR3 has 13 residues. The trim removed 8 bases at V and 2 bases at J, leaving 3 bases unmatched. The CDR3 sequence is CASGGGHTDTQYF. CDR3 sequence (DNA): TGTGCCAGCGGCGGGGGGCACACAGATACGCAGTATTTT.

The chain joins TRBV10-3 to TRBJ2-1; D call uncertain. Per the germline V gene, CDR1 is ENHRY and CDR2 is SYGVKD. CDR3 length: 11 residues. Trimming pared 10 bases from V and 7 bases from J, leaving 11 bases between. CDR3 region: CATRTGNEQFF. The CDR3 region has the DNA TGTGCCACGCGGACGGGTAATGAGCAGTTCTTC.

Many counts were recorded for this clonotype. The chain is built from TRBV20-1 and TRBJ2-3; perhaps TRBD2 as D (6 bases). CDR3 length equals 12 residues. From germline, CDR1 is DFQATT and CDR2 SNEGSKA (reference sequence). With 5 bases removed from V and 0 bases from J, the gap between germline ends came to 6 bases. The CDR3 nucleotides are TGCAGTGCTGGGACTAGCACAGATACGCAGTATTTT. Protein: CSAGTSTDTQYF.

Turning to this clonotype: The junction and the germline gene differ at one end; a read error may be behind it. J is TRBJ2-1 and V is TRBV24-1; no clear D gene. The CDR3 is 12 amino acids. The germline gives CDR1 KGHDR, CDR2 SFDVKD. CDR3 protein: CATCDGYNEQFF. The CDR3 nucleotides are TGTGCCACCTGTGACGGCTACAATGAGCAGTTCTTC.

This clonotype was seen only a few times. This sequence joins TRBV20-1 and TRBJ1-5; D not certain. CDR3 length: 12 residues. Trimming left V 3 bases short and J 4 bases short, with 7 bases between. Looked up from germline, CDR1 is DFQATT and CDR2 is SNEGSKA (reference sequence). The CDR3 here is CSASWWNQPQHF. The CDR3 DNA sequence: TGCAGTGCTAGTTGGTGGAATCAGCCCCAGCATTTT.

This clonotype was seen ten or more times. This chain uses TRBV27 with TRBJ2-2; 9 bases fit TRBD2. The CDR3 is made up of 14 amino acids. CDR1 is MNHEY, CDR2 SMNVEV, per germline (reference sequence). J gave up 3 bases and V 6 bases, and 2 bases lay outside the gene matches. CDR3 DNA: TGTGCCAGCAGGCGGGAGGGGGACACCGGGGAGCTGTTTTTT. Its protein is CASRREGDTGELFF.

This clonotype has ten or more counts. The V gene is TRBV6-5, the J gene TRBJ2-1, with D possibly TRBD2 on 6 matching bases. V lost 2 bases and J 0 bases, leaving 11 bases between the germline ends. The CDR3 totals 16 residues. CDR1 MNHEY and CDR2 SVGAGI come from the germline V gene. The CDR3 sequence: CASSYSGQSSYNEQFF. The DNA of the CDR3 is TGTGCCAGCAGTTACAGCGGGCAAAGCTCCTACAATGAGCAGTTCTTC.

This clonotype was seen a handful of times. The rearrangement links TRBV18 to TRBJ1-2; D unclear. V lost 10 bases and J lost 0, with 12 bases in between. In germline, CDR1 is KGHSH, CDR2 LQKENI. This CDR3 has 13 residues. This chain's CDR3 is CATLWLANYGYTF. In DNA, the CDR3 is TGTGCCACTTTATGGTTAGCTAACTATGGCTACACCTTC.

The chain joins TRBV5-4 to TRBJ1-5; maybe TRBD1 (6 bases). The CDR3 consists of 13 residues. The germline V gene encodes CDR1 SGHNT and CDR2 YYREEE (reference sequence). V was trimmed by 1 base and J by 7 bases, leaving 9 bases between them. CDR3 in amino acids: CASSLQGLQPQHF. CDR3 coding DNA: TGTGCCAGCAGCTTGCAGGGGCTCCAGCCCCAGCATTTT.